These T cell receptor beta chains were read from a single sample in a study of blood T cell repertoires in COVID-19. The assay was immunoSEQ multiplex PCR, and TCRdb's table has in-frame clones only and misses some. The sample consists of about 270,000 clones, approximately 83% of them appearing once. Specimen: peripheral blood. These TCRs come from a woman in her 70s with acute or convalescent COVID-19. CDR3s include the opening cysteine and the closing phenylalanine or tryptophan. Fields, in order: CDR3 length, J gene, V gene, clone size, D gene, CDR3 protein, CDR3 DNA. The D gene is left open where the match is weak. Size is stated for part of the rows, as once, few or many counts, or as a class when the clone is expanded.

length: 13; J: TRBJ2-1; V: TRBV7-8; size: once; D: -; CDR3: CASSFLLGHEQFF; DNA: TGTGCCAGCAGCTTTTTACTGGGCCATGAGCAGTTCTTC
length: 13; J: TRBJ1-2; V: TRBV28; size: -; D: -; CDR3: CASSSVTNYGYTF; DNA: TGTGCCAGCAGTTCCGTAACTAACTATGGCTACACCTTC
length: 14; J: TRBJ1-1; V: TRBV12-5; size: -; D: -; CDR3: CASGLGGVGTEAFF; DNA: TGTGCTAGTGGTTTAGGCGGCGTAGGAACTGAAGCTTTCTTT
length: 15; J: TRBJ2-5; V: TRBV15; size: -; D: -; CDR3: CATSRMATPQETQYF; DNA: TGTGCCACCAGCAGAATGGCGACTCCTCAAGAGACCCAGTACTTC
length: 15; J: TRBJ1-4; V: TRBV5-8; size: -; D: TRBD1; CDR3: CASSFGRRQGEKLFF; DNA: TGTGCCAGCAGCTTCGGCCGGCGACAGGGGGAAAAACTGTTTTTT
length: 13; J: TRBJ1-1; V: TRBV14; size: -; D: -; CDR3: CASSQYLNTEAFF; DNA: TGTGCCAGCAGCCAGTATCTGAACACTGAAGCTTTCTTT
length: 15; J: TRBJ2-1; V: TRBV20-1; size: -; D: TRBD2; CDR3: CSASDPRLAGCEQFF; DNA: TGCAGTGCTAGTGACCCGAGGCTAGCGGGGTGTGAGCAGTTCTTC
length: 17; J: TRBJ1-5; V: TRBV2; size: once; D: -; CDR3: CASSLEGFVNSNQPQHF; DNA: TGTGCCAGCAGCCTGGAGGGATTTGTGAATAGCAATCAGCCCCAGCATTTT
length: 17; J: TRBJ1-1; V: TRBV5-1; size: -; D: TRBD1; CDR3: CASSSSLRGQMNTEAFF; DNA: TGCGCCAGCAGCTCCAGTCTCAGGGGACAGATGAACACTGAAGCTTTCTTT
length: 17; J: TRBJ1-5; V: TRBV27; size: -; D: -; CDR3: CASSLKFPGSSNQPQHF; DNA: TGTGCCAGCAGTTTAAAGTTTCCAGGGTCTAGCAATCAGCCCCAGCATTTT
length: 13; J: TRBJ1-1; V: TRBV9; size: few; D: -; CDR3: CASSRGGEGEAFF; DNA: TGTGCCAGCAGTAGGGGGGGCGAAGGTGAAGCTTTCTTT
length: 15; J: TRBJ1-5; V: TRBV18; size: -; D: TRBD1; CDR3: CASSPETGWNQPQHF; DNA: TGTGCCAGCTCACCAGAGACAGGGTGGAATCAGCCCCAGCATTTT
length: 16; J: TRBJ1-6; V: TRBV5-4; size: once; D: -; CDR3: CASSPDFNRRDSPLHF; DNA: TGTGCCAGCAGCCCTGATTTCAATAGACGGGATTCACCCCTCCACTTT
length: 15; J: TRBJ2-7; V: TRBV6-1; size: -; D: -; CDR3: CASSEGWQGLYEQYF; DNA: TGTGCCAGCAGTGAAGGCTGGCAGGGCCTTTACGAGCAGTACTTC
length: 15; J: TRBJ1-5; V: TRBV2; size: -; D: -; CDR3: CASRWELGSNQPQHF; DNA: TGTGCCAGCAGATGGGAGCTAGGTAGCAATCAGCCCCAGCATTTT
length: 15; J: TRBJ1-4; V: TRBV6-5; size: -; D: -; CDR3: CASRKGQTNNEKLFF; DNA: TGTGCCAGCAGAAAAGGACAGACTAATAATGAAAAACTGTTTTTT
length: 13; J: TRBJ1-3; V: TRBV4-1; size: few; D: TRBD1; CDR3: CASSQDGQGLVYF; DNA: TGCGCCAGCAGCCAAGACGGACAGGGACTCGTATATTTT
length: 13; J: TRBJ1-2; V: TRBV12-3/TRBV12-4; size: -; D: TRBD1; CDR3: CASTRGTGGGYTF; DNA: TGTGCCAGCACCAGAGGGACAGGGGGTGGCTACACCTTC
length: 14; J: TRBJ1-3; V: TRBV3-1/TRBV3-2; size: -; D: -; CDR3: CASSQESRDNTIYF; DNA: TGTGCCAGCAGCCAGGAGTCCCGCGACAACACCATATATTTT
length: 15; J: TRBJ1-5; V: TRBV6-1; size: -; D: -; CDR3: CASSEVVGAPRPQHF; DNA: TGTGCCAGCAGTGAAGTAGTGGGGGCGCCCCGACCCCAGCATTTT
length: 15; J: TRBJ1-2; V: TRBV4-1; size: -; D: TRBD1; CDR3: CASSQAGQGAYGYTF; DNA: TGCGCCAGCAGCCAAGCGGGACAGGGGGCCTATGGCTACACCTTC
length: 13; J: TRBJ1-1; V: TRBV6-5; size: -; D: TRBD1; CDR3: CASRKQGPTEAFF; DNA: TGTGCCAGCAGAAAACAGGGGCCCACTGAAGCTTTCTTT
length: 17; J: TRBJ2-5; V: TRBV5-1; size: -; D: -; CDR3: CASSSRTRRPTVETQYF; DNA: TGCGCCAGCAGCTCCCGGACTCGACGACCGACGGTAGAGACCCAGTACTTC
length: 16; J: TRBJ2-7; V: TRBV5-1; size: -; D: -; CDR3: CASSSGGTGTGYEQYF; DNA: TGCGCCAGCAGCTCGGGGGGGACAGGGACGGGCTACGAGCAGTACTTC
length: 15; J: TRBJ1-6; V: TRBV28; size: -; D: -; CDR3: CASSLMRDGGSPLHF; DNA: TGTGCCAGCAGTTTGATGAGGGATGGAGGCTCACCCCTCCACTTT
length: 12; J: TRBJ1-2; V: TRBV10-3; size: -; D: -; CDR3: CAISSDSYGYTF; DNA: TGTGCCATCAGCTCGGACAGCTATGGCTACACCTTC
length: 18; J: TRBJ1-3; V: TRBV9; size: -; D: -; CDR3: CASSPRLWGRGRGNTIYF; DNA: TGTGCCAGCAGCCCGCGCCTCTGGGGGCGAGGACGAGGGAACACCATATATTTT
length: 14; J: TRBJ1-5; V: TRBV18; size: -; D: -; CDR3: CASSRTTSNQPQHF; DNA: TGTGCCAGCTCACGGACAACCAGCAATCAGCCCCAGCATTTT
length: 11; J: TRBJ1-2; V: TRBV6-5; size: -; D: -; CDR3: CASRHKYGYTF; DNA: TGTGCCAGCAGACACAAGTATGGCTACACCTTC
length: 15; J: TRBJ1-6; V: TRBV5-1; size: -; D: TRBD1; CDR3: CASSPNRDRGDDLHF; DNA: TGCGCCAGCAGCCCGAACAGGGACAGGGGAGATGACCTCCACTTT
length: 17; J: TRBJ2-7; V: TRBV25-1; size: -; D: TRBD1; CDR3: CASSEQGTAAVLTEQYF; DNA: TGTGCCAGCAGTGAACAGGGGACAGCGGCGGTCCTTACCGAGCAGTACTTC
length: 15; J: TRBJ2-7; V: TRBV6-4; size: -; D: -; CDR3: CASSDSHGGAVEQYF; DNA: TGTGCCAGCAGTGACTCGCATGGGGGGGCCGTCGAGCAGTACTTC
length: 16; J: TRBJ2-2; V: TRBV3-1/TRBV3-2; size: -; D: TRBD1; CDR3: CASSPQTGWDTGELFF; DNA: TGTGCCAGCAGCCCCCAGACAGGGTGGGACACCGGGGAGCTGTTTTTT
length: 13; J: TRBJ1-2; V: TRBV12-3/TRBV12-4; size: few; D: -; CDR3: CASSPRGTYGYTF; DNA: TGTGCCAGCAGTCCCCGAGGGACTTATGGCTACACCTTC
length: 14; J: TRBJ2-5; V: TRBV3-1/TRBV3-2; size: -; D: -; CDR3: CASSQEGREETQYF; DNA: TGTGCCAGCAGCCAAGAAGGGAGAGAAGAGACCCAGTACTTC
length: 17; J: TRBJ2-5; V: TRBV4-1; size: -; D: TRBD1; CDR3: CASSQRPAGTGLETQYF; DNA: TGCGCCAGCAGCCAACGACCTGCCGGGACAGGGTTAGAGACCCAGTACTTC
length: 15; J: TRBJ1-1; V: TRBV11-2; size: -; D: TRBD1; CDR3: CASSNPGGINTEAFF; DNA: TGTGCCAGCAGCAATCCAGGGGGCATTAACACTGAAGCTTTCTTT
length: 12; J: TRBJ1-3; V: TRBV19; size: -; D: -; CDR3: CASSIQGNTIYF; DNA: TGTGCCAGTAGTATACAAGGAAACACCATATATTTT
length: 15; J: TRBJ2-7; V: TRBV5-1; size: -; D: -; CDR3: CASSGTPEPLAEQYF; DNA: TGCGCCAGCAGCGGGACTCCCGAACCCTTAGCCGAGCAGTACTTC
length: 14; J: TRBJ1-2; V: TRBV7-2; size: -; D: -; CDR3: CASSPRVAAGGYTF; DNA: TGTGCCAGCAGCCCGCGGGTGGCGGCTGGGGGCTACACCTTC
length: 15; J: TRBJ2-3; V: TRBV10-3; size: -; D: TRBD2; CDR3: CAINGGEGGTDTQYF; DNA: TGTGCCATCAACGGGGGGGAGGGAGGCACAGATACGCAGTATTTT
length: 16; J: TRBJ1-1; V: TRBV2; size: -; D: TRBD1; CDR3: CASRSGIQGANTEAFF; DNA: TGTGCCAGCAGAAGTGGGATACAGGGGGCGAACACTGAAGCTTTCTTT
length: 15; J: TRBJ2-3; V: TRBV15; size: -; D: -; CDR3: CATSRDAAATDTQYF; DNA: TGTGCCACCAGCAGAGATGCGGCAGCCACAGATACGCAGTATTTT
length: 16; J: TRBJ2-1; V: TRBV19; size: -; D: TRBD2; CDR3: CASSIVLAGGSNEQFF; DNA: TGTGCCAGTAGTATAGTACTAGCGGGGGGGAGTAATGAGCAGTTCTTC
length: 15; J: TRBJ1-4; V: TRBV5-5; size: few; D: -; CDR3: CASSLAGRDGEKLFF; DNA: TGTGCCAGCAGCTTGGCGGGGAGGGACGGCGAAAAACTGTTTTTT
length: 16; J: TRBJ2-2; V: TRBV6-1; size: -; D: -; CDR3: CASSELYREGPGELFF; DNA: TGTGCCAGCAGTGAATTGTACAGGGAAGGTCCCGGGGAGCTGTTTTTT
length: 14; J: TRBJ1-5; V: TRBV18; size: few; D: -; CDR3: CASSPRRWDQPQHF; DNA: TGTGCCAGCTCACCAAGGAGGTGGGATCAGCCCCAGCATTTT
length: 13; J: TRBJ1-2; V: TRBV12-3/TRBV12-4; size: -; D: -; CDR3: CASSLDLSYGYTF; DNA: TGTGCCAGCAGTTTAGATTTGAGCTATGGCTACACCTTC
length: 14; J: TRBJ2-7; V: TRBV7-2; size: -; D: TRBD1; CDR3: CASSVRPGQGRQYF; DNA: TGTGCCAGCAGCGTCCGCCCGGGACAGGGGAGGCAGTACTTC
length: 16; J: TRBJ2-7; V: TRBV10-3; size: -; D: -; CDR3: CAISESSRGAGYEQYF; DNA: TGTGCCATCAGTGAGTCGTCCAGGGGCGCAGGCTACGAGCAGTACTTC
length: 15; J: TRBJ2-1; V: TRBV19; size: -; D: TRBD1; CDR3: CASSPRDRSFNEQFF; DNA: TGTGCCAGTAGTCCCAGGGACAGATCATTTAATGAGCAGTTCTTC
length: 13; J: TRBJ2-7; V: TRBV12-2; size: -; D: -; CDR3: CASRLRMLAGPYF; DNA: TGTGCAAGTCGCTTGAGGATGCTAGCGGGACCATACTTC
length: 18; J: TRBJ2-2; V: TRBV3-1/TRBV3-2; size: -; D: TRBD2; CDR3: CASSQPGLAGIYAGELFF; DNA: TGTGCCAGCAGCCAACCGGGACTAGCGGGGATTTACGCCGGGGAGCTGTTTTTT
length: 14; J: TRBJ1-5; V: TRBV2; size: -; D: TRBD1; CDR3: CASRAGTGVSAQHF; DNA: TGTGCCAGCAGGGCCGGGACAGGGGTCTCAGCCCAGCATTTT
length: 19; J: TRBJ1-3; V: TRBV9; size: -; D: TRBD1; CDR3: CASSPLVGTGGILENTIYF; DNA: TGTGCCAGCAGCCCCCTTGTTGGGACAGGGGGCATCTTGGAAAACACCATATATTTT
length: 13; J: TRBJ1-2; V: TRBV5-1; size: -; D: -; CDR3: CASSLGQSYGYTF; DNA: TGCGCCAGCAGCTTGGGGCAGTCCTATGGCTACACCTTC
length: 15; J: TRBJ2-1; V: TRBV18; size: once; D: TRBD2; CDR3: CASSLRTSGMNEQFF; DNA: TGTGCCAGCTCCCTTCGGACTAGCGGGATGAATGAGCAGTTCTTC
length: 17; J: TRBJ1-4; V: TRBV6-1; size: once; D: TRBD1; CDR3: CASSEWDRGVRNEKLFF; DNA: TGTGCCAGCAGTGAATGGGACAGGGGAGTCCGGAATGAAAAACTGTTTTTT
length: 14; J: TRBJ1-1; V: TRBV5-1; size: -; D: -; CDR3: CASSLLTVNTEAFF; DNA: TGCGCCAGCAGCTTACTGACAGTGAACACTGAAGCTTTCTTT
length: 14; J: TRBJ2-7; V: TRBV19; size: -; D: TRBD1; CDR3: CASRLRTGRYEQYF; DNA: TGTGCCAGTAGGTTACGGACAGGGCGGTACGAGCAGTACTTC